The 8 T cell receptor beta chains listed next were all sequenced from one sample in a study of shared clonotypes between healthy human individuals. Assay used: immunoSEQ multiplex PCR; TCRdb lists only in-frame clones, some missing. Of 2 million to 3 million clones listed, 85% to 95% are singletons. The source material was naive CD4+ T cells sorted from blood. Subset noted: CD45RA+ positively selected. These receptors all come from a man aged 18 to 35 in good health.

This clone was observed a single time. The CDR3 DNA reads as TGTGCCAGCAGCTTAGCGCTAAAGCAGGGCGACTCCACCTTC. It yields the protein CASSLALKQGDSTF. The J gene is TRBJ1-2, the V gene TRBV7-2; D might be TRBD1 (5 bases). Germline V CDR1 and CDR2: SGHTA, FQGNSA. V gave up 0 bases and J gave up 13 bases, with 18 bases separating them. This CDR3 spans 14 amino acids.

V is TRBV28 and J is TRBJ1-5; D is undetermined. The CDR3 sequence is 15 residues long. Trimming pared 6 bases from V and 0 bases from J, leaving 12 bases between. Germline CDR1 reads MDHEN; CDR2 reads SYDVKM. The CDR3 sequence: CASSQGIYSNQPQHF. CDR3 nucleotides: TGTGCCAGCAGCCAAGGAATTTATAGCAATCAGCCCCAGCATTTT.

The chain uses TRBV15 and TRBJ1-2; D remains ambiguous. V was shortened by 0 bases and J by 10 bases, with 9 bases between the two germline ends. Germline-derived CDR1 and CDR2 are LNHNV and YYDKDF (reference sequence). The CDR3 consists of 12 residues. CDR3: CATSRDRLDYTF. CDR3 sequence (DNA): TGTGCCACCAGCAGAGACCGGCTCGACTACACCTTC.

The rearrangement uses TRBV30 and TRBJ2-7; 10 bases are a match to TRBD2. The CDR3 loop spans 14 amino acids. V shed 2 bases, J shed 7 bases, and the junction held 8 bases outside the gene matches. From germline, CDR1 is GTSNPN and CDR2 SVGIG (reference sequence). CDR3 sequence (DNA): TGTGCCTGGAGTATGGTAGCGGGGGGAAGTGAGCAGTACTTC. This sequence encodes CAWSMVAGGSEQYF.

The chain joins TRBV7-8 to TRBJ2-6, with D possibly matching TRBD1 (6 bases). Looked up from germline, CDR1 is SGHVS and CDR2 is FQNEAQ. Trimming pared 2 bases from V and 0 bases from J, leaving 14 bases between. The CDR3 has 18 residues. The CDR3 DNA follows: TGTGCCAGCAGCTTAATCCCAGGGGAGAGCTCTGGGGCCAACGTCCTGACTTTC. Translating it yields CASSLIPGESSGANVLTF.

This clone has only a few counts. The rearrangement joins TRBV6-4 to TRBJ1-1, with no clear D. V dropped 1 base and J dropped 0 bases, with 3 bases sitting between them. CDR1 and CDR2 from the germline V gene are MRHNA and SNTAGT. The length of the CDR3 is 13 residues. CDR3 nucleotides: TGTGCCAGCAGTGACTTCCTGAACACTGAAGCTTTCTTT. The encoded protein is CASSDFLNTEAFF.

This clone was seen just once. Other DNA sequences of this sample code for an identical CDR3. The gene calls are TRBV7-6 and TRBJ2-5, with 9 bases identical to TRBD2. The CDR3 spans 13 residues. V lost 5 bases to trimming and J lost 4 bases; unmatched junction nucleotides: 2. CDR1 and CDR2 (germline): SGHVS, FNYEAQ. The CDR3 here is CASSPGLAETQYF. The CDR3 DNA is TGTGCCAGCAGCCCGGGACTAGCAGAGACCCAGTACTTC.

CDR3 loop: CASEWTGNLGETQYF. As DNA, the CDR3 is TGTGCCAGCGAATGGACAGGGAACTTGGGGGAGACCCAGTACTTC. The chain combines TRBV6-1 with TRBJ2-5, with 8 bases matching TRBD1. The CDR3 covers 15 residues. V trimming: 8 bases; J trimming: 5 bases; junction bases outside the gene matches: 13. CDR1 is MNHNS and CDR2 is SASEGT in the germline V gene.